The rows below give T cell receptor beta chains drawn from one sample of a study of identical twins. TCRdb fed the 5' RACE reads into MiXCR, producing one record per CDR3 protein. The sample carries 350,000 to 450,000 distinct CDR3 sequences, approximately 17% recorded once. The sequenced sample was naive T cells sorted from blood. The receptor set was obtained from a middle-aged man in good health. CDR3s include the opening cysteine and the closing phenylalanine or tryptophan. The order of the fields is V gene, J gene, D gene, CDR3 protein. A D gene is named only where the DNA matches it firmly.

TRBV12-3/TRBV12-4	TRBJ2-1	.	CASSSRAISYNEQFF
TRBV10-3	TRBJ2-1	TRBD2	CAISESALAGDMNEQFF
TRBV7-9	TRBJ2-3	.	CASRIEVSDTQYF
TRBV4-2	TRBJ1-3	.	CASSQPGGNTIYF
TRBV18	TRBJ2-6	.	CASSHSTVSSGANVLTF
TRBV7-2	TRBJ2-7	TRBD2	CASRSRRGSSYEQYF
TRBV5-6	TRBJ2-3	TRBD1	CASSLLMTGDTDTQYF
TRBV7-9	TRBJ2-3	.	CASSIRARTDTQYF
TRBV20-1	TRBJ1-4	.	CSARPSGNKEKLFF
TRBV24-1	TRBJ2-2	.	CATSEPSTGTTGELFF
TRBV7-2	TRBJ1-2	.	CASSLWHMGGYTF
TRBV3-1	TRBJ2-3	TRBD2	CASSQHGPGGLANRFTDTQYF
TRBV5-1	TRBJ2-7	.	CASSGNAGSEQYF
TRBV20-1	TRBJ1-6	.	CSARGSWGSPLHF
TRBV25-1	TRBJ2-3	.	CASNFGNTQYF
TRBV29-1	TRBJ2-5	TRBD1	CSVVQGNQETQYF
TRBV5-4	TRBJ2-4	.	CASSLEGQRAKNIQYF
TRBV4-3	TRBJ2-1	TRBD2	CASSQERLASYEQFF
TRBV20-1	TRBJ2-7	.	CSARSLAITSYEQYF
TRBV9	TRBJ2-5	.	CASSASIGAETQYF
TRBV12-3/TRBV12-4	TRBJ1-3	.	CASSSTGSGNTIYF
TRBV12-3/TRBV12-4	TRBJ1-2	.	CASSLERWNGYTF
TRBV10-3	TRBJ2-3	.	CAISEHTDTQYF
TRBV12-3/TRBV12-4	TRBJ2-3	TRBD2	CASSRTAGGSGTQYF
TRBV4-2	TRBJ2-7	.	CASSQGFVDGTSYEQYF
TRBV5-1	TRBJ2-5	.	CASSLVPSPGRRETQYF
TRBV6-5	TRBJ2-7	.	CASSYSNSPLGDEQYF
TRBV28	TRBJ2-1	TRBD2	CASSSLAGSSYNEQFF
TRBV6-1	TRBJ2-2	TRBD1	CASSHDRGANTGELFF